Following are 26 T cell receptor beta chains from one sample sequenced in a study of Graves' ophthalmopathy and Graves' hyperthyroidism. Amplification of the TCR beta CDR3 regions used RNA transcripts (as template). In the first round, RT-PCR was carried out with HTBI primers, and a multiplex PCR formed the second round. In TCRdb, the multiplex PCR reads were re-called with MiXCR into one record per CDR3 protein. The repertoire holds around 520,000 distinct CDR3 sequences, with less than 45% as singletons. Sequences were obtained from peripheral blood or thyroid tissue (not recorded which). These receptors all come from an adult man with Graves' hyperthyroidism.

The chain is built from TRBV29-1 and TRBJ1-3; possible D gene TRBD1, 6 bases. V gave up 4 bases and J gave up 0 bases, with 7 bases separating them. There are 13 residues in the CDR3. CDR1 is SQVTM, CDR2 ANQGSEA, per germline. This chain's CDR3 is CSVAGDSGNTIYF. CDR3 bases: TGCAGCGTTGCAGGGGACTCTGGAAACACCATATATTTT.

DNA of the CDR3: TGTGCCAGCAGTCGAAGGACAGGGGACGAGACCCAGTACTTC. It yields the protein CASSRRTGDETQYF. The genes are TRBV12-3 or TRBV12-4 and TRBJ2-5, with TRBD1 matching 9 bases. The V segment lost 5 bases and the J segment 5 bases; nucleotides outside the gene matches: 6. The CDR3 loop spans 14 amino acids.

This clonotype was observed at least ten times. CDR3 nucleotide sequence: TGCAGCGTTGACATGGAGAATCGAAGTGGCTACACCTTC. It specifies CSVDMENRSGYTF. The chain combines TRBV29-1 with TRBJ1-2; D is unclear. V was clipped by 3 bases and J by 7 bases, with 15 bases between them. CDR1 is SQVTM and CDR2 is ANQGSEA in the germline V gene. CDR3 length: 13 amino acids. Supplemented by reference TRBV29-1 and TRBJ1-2, the full variable domain reads SAVISQKPSRDICQRGTSLTIQCQVDSQVTMMFWYRQQPGQSLTLIATANQGSEATYESGFVIDKFPISRPNLTFSTLTVSNMSPEDSSIYLCSVDMENRSGYTFGSGTRLTVV.

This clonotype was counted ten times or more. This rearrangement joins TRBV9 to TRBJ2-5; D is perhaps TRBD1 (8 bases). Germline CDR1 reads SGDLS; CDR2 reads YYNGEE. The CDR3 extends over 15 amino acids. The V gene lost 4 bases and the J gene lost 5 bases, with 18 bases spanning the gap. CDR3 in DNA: TGTGCCAGCAGCTCCCGACAGGGGAGGGGCGAGACCCAGTACTTC. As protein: CASSSRQGRGETQYF.

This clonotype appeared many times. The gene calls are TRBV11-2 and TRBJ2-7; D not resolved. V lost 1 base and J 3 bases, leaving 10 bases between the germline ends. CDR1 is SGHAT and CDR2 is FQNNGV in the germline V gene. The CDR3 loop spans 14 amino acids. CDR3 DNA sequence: TGTGCCAGCAGCTTAGGTTGGCAGGTCTACGAGCAGTACTTC. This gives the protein CASSLGWQVYEQYF. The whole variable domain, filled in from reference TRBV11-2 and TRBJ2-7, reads EAGVAQSPRYKIIEKRQSVAFWCNPISGHATLYWYQQILGQGPKLLIQFQNNGVVDDSQLPKDRFSAERLKGVDSTLKIQPAKLEDSAVYLCASSLGWQVYEQYFGPGTRLTVT.

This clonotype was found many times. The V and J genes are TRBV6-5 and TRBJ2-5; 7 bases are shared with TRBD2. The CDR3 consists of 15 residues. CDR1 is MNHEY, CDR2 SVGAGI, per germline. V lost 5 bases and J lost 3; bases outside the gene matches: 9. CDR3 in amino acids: CASSPAAGSKETQYF. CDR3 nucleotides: TGTGCCAGCAGTCCTGCAGCGGGGTCCAAAGAGACCCAGTACTTC.

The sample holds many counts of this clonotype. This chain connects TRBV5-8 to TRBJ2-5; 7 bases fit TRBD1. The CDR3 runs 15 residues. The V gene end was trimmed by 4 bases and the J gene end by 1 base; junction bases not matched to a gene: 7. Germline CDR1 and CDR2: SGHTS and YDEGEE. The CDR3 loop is CASSTGTVSQETQYF. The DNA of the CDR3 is TGTGCCAGCAGCACCGGGACAGTAAGCCAAGAGACCCAGTACTTC.

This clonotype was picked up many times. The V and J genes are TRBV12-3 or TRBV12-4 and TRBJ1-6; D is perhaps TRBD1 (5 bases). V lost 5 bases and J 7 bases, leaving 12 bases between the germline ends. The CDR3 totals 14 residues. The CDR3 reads CASSLGTTNSPLHF. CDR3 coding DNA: TGTGCCAGCAGTCTTGGGACCACGAATTCACCCCTCCACTTT.

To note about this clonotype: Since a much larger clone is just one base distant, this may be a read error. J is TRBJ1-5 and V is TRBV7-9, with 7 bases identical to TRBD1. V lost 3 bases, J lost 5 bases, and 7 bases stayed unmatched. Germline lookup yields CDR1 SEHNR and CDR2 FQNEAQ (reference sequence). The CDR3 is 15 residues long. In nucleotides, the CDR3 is TGTGCCAGCAGCTTTTCGGGACAGCAATATCAGCCCCAGCATTTT. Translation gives CASSFSGQQYQPQHF.

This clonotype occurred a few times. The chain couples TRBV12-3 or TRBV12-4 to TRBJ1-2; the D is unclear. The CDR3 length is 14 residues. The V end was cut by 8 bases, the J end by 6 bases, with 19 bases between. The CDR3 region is CASSNSRFWDGYTF. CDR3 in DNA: TGTGCCAGCTCCAACAGCCGCTTCTGGGATGGCTACACCTTC.

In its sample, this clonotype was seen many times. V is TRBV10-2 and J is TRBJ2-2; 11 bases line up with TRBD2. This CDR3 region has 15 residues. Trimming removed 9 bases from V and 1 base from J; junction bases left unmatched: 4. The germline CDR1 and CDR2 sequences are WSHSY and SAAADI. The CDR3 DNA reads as TGCGCCAGTGATGGACTAGCGGGGAACACCGGGGAGCTGTTTTTT. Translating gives CASDGLAGNTGELFF.

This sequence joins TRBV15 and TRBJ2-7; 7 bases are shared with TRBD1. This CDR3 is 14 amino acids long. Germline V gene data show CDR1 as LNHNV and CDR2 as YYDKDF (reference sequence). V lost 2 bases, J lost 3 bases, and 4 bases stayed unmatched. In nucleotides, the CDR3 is TGTGCCACCAGCAGAAGCCGACAGGGCTACGAGCAGTACTTC. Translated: CATSRSRQGYEQYF. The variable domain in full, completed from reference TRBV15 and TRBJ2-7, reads DAMVIQNPRYQVTQFGKPVTLSCSQTLNHNVMYWYQQKSSQAPKLLFHYYDKDFNNEADTPDNFQSRRPNTSFCFLDIRSPGLGDTAMYLCATSRSRQGYEQYFGPGTRLTVT.

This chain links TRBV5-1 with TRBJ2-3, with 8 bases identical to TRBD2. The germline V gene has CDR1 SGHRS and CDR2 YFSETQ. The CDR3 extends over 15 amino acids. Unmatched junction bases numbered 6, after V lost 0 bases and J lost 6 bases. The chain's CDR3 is CASSLVAGGFDTQYF. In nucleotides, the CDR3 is TGCGCCAGCAGCTTGGTCGCGGGGGGCTTTGATACGCAGTATTTT. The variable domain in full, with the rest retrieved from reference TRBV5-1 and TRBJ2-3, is KAGVTQTPRYLIKTRGQQVTLSCSPISGHRSVSWYQQTPGQGLQFLFEYFSETQRNKGNFPGRFSGRQFSNSRSEMNVSTLELGDSALYLCASSLVAGGFDTQYFGPGTRLTVL.

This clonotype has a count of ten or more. The CDR3 protein is CASSTGQGAYSPLHF. In DNA form, the CDR3 reads TGTGCCAGCAGTACGGGACAGGGCGCCTATTCACCCCTCCACTTT. V gene TRBV6-5 combines with J gene TRBJ1-6, with TRBD1 identical over 9 bases. CDR3 size: 15 residues. Germline loops: CDR1 MNHEY, CDR2 SVGAGI. The ends lost 5 bases at V and 8 bases at J; junction bases unmatched: 7.

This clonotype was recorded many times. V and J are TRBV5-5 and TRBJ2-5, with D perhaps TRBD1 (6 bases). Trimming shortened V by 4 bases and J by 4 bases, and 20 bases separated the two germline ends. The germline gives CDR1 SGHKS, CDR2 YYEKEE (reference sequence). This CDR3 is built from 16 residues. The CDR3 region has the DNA TGTGCCAGCAGCCCCTTACCACAGGGTCCGCCAGAGACCCAGTACTTC. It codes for CASSPLPQGPPETQYF.

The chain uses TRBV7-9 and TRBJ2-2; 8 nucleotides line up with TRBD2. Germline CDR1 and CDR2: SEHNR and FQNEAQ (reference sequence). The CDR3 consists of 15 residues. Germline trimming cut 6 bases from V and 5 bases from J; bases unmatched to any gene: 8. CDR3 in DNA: TGTGCCAGCAGTCCGGGACTAGGAGGGACCGGGGAGCTGTTTTTT. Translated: CASSPGLGGTGELFF.

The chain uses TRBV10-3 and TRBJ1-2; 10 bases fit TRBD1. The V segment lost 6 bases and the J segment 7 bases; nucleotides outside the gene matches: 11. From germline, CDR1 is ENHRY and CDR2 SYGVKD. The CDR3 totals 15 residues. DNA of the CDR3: TGTGCCATCAGCCTTACCGGGACAGGGGTGGTTGGCTACACCTTC. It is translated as CAISLTGTGVVGYTF.

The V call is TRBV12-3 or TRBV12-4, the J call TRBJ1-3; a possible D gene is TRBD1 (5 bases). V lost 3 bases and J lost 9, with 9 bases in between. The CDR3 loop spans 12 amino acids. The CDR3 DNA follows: TGTGCCAGCAGTTTGCAGGGAGGCACCATATATTTT. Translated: CASSLQGGTIYF.

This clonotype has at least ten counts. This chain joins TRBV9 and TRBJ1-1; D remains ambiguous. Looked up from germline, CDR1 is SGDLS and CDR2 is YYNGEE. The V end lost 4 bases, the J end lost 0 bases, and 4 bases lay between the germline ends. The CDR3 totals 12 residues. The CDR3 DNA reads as TGTGCCAGCAGCCCGGTGAACACTGAAGCTTTCTTT. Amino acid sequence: CASSPVNTEAFF.

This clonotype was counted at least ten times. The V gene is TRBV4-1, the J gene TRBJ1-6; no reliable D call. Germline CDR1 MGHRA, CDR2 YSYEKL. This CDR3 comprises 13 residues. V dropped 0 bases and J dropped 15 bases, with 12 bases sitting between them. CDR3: CASSQEQFDRLHF. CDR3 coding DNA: TGCGCCAGCAGCCAAGAACAGTTTGATCGCCTCCACTTT.

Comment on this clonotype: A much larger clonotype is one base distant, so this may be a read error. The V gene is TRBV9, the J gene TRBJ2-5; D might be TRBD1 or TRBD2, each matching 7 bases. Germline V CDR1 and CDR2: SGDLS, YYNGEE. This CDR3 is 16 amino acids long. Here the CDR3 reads CASSAHGRGHGETQCF. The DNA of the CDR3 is TGTGCCAGCAGCGCCCATGGGAGGGGGCATGGAGAGACCCAGTGCTTC.

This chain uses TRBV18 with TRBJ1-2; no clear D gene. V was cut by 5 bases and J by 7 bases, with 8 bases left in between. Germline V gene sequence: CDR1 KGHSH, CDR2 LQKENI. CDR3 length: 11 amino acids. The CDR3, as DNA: TGTGCCAGCTCAGATGTGGCTGGCTACACCTTC. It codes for CASSDVAGYTF.

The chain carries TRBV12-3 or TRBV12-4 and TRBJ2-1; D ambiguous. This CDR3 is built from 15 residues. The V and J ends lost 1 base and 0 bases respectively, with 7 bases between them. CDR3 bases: TGTGCCAGCAGTTTAGACTACAGCTCCTACAATGAGCAGTTCTTC. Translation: CASSLDYSSYNEQFF.

CDR3 sequence: CASSLAGLTNEQYF. The CDR3 DNA reads as TGTGCCAGCAGCTTAGCGGGACTAACCAATGAGCAGTACTTC. The chain couples TRBV11-2 to TRBJ2-7; 7 bases align to TRBD2. The CDR3 runs 14 residues. J was trimmed by 7 bases and V by 1 base; bases with no gene match: 7. CDR1 and CDR2 from the germline V gene are SGHAT and FQNNGV.

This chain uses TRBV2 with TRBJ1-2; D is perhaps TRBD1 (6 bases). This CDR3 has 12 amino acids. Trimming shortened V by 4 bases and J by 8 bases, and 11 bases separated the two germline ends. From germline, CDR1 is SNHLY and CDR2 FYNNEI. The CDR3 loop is CASSAGAGGYTF. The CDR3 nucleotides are TGTGCCAGCAGTGCGGGGGCAGGGGGCTACACCTTC.

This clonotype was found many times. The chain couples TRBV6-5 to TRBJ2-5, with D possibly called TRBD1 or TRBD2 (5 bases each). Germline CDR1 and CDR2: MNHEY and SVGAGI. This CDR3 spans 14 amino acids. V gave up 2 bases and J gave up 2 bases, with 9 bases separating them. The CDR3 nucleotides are TGTGCCAGCAGTTACGGTGGGGGACAAGAGACCCAGTACTTC. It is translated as CASSYGGGQETQYF.